The source of this TCR beta chain is a study of blood T cell repertoires in COVID-19. About the research overall: PBMCs, B-cell-depleted T cells, or T cells provided the cDNA or gDNA that made up the material.

This clone has only a few counts. Losses at the gene ends were 4 bases for V and 3 bases for J; bases not matched to a gene: 6. The CDR3 covers 15 residues. CDR1 SGHNT and CDR2 YYREEE come from the germline V gene (reference sequence). Clones were read by immunoSEQ multiplex PCR, and TCRdb kept only the in-frame ones, dropping some. The sample has approximately 120,000 clones, roughly 72% seen once. The receptor's source is an older man with COVID-19, enrolled during active disease. The chain is built from TRBV5-4 and TRBJ2-1; 8 positions match TRBD1. The specimen sequenced was peripheral blood. As DNA, the CDR3 is TGTGCCAGCAGCCTATACAGGGGGAACTACAATGAGCAGTTCTTC. Amino acid sequence: CASSLYRGNYNEQFF.